The subject of this entry is one T cell receptor beta chain. The sample belongs to a study of blood T cell repertoires in COVID-19. Across the whole study: Donors in the United States, Italy and Spain gave samples during acute or convalescent COVID-19. T cells, B-cell-depleted T cells, or PBMCs provided the cDNA or gDNA that served as material.

The CDR3 sequence is 14 residues long. The germline CDR1 and CDR2 sequences are SGHAT and FQNNGV. Trimming cost V 5 bases and J 8 bases; bases outside gene matches: 7. Across 24 US areas, participants ranged in age from roughly 18 to 95 years. Assay used: immunoSEQ multiplex PCR; TCRdb lists only in-frame clones, some missing. The sample comprises about 310,000 clones, around 92% of which are singletons, and roughly a tenth rests with the top ten. This chain links TRBV11-2 with TRBJ1-4; 8 positions match TRBD1. The sequence was collected from a young woman who had recovered from COVID-19. Sample: PBMCs or T cells enriched from blood (not recorded which). The CDR3 sequence: CASSPWTGREKLFF. The CDR3 nucleotides read TGTGCCAGCAGCCCCTGGACAGGGAGAGAAAAACTGTTTTTT.